The source of this T cell receptor beta chain is a study of radiotherapy plus CTLA-4 blockade in lung cancer. General observations from the study: Once radiotherapy plus ipilimumab had been given, TCR clones derived from tumor expanded in blood.

With respect to this clone: Its antigen is not identified.

Focal radiation with ipilimumab CTLA-4 blockade was given to patients with chemo-refractory metastatic non-small-cell lung cancer. The data were produced by immunoSEQ multiplex PCR, yet TCRdb's version contains in-frame clones alone and is incomplete. Of 35,000 to 45,000 clones detected, more than 80% appear once; the ten largest clones hold about 5.3%. Source: peripheral blood, taken from a patient treated with radiotherapy plus ipilimumab. This receptor was obtained from a human donor with non-small cell lung cancer who had stable disease on radiotherapy plus ipilimumab.

Here the CDR3 DNA reads TGTGCCAGTAGTGTTACAGGATCCTCTGGAAACACCATATATTTT. This encodes CASSVTGSSGNTIYF. The chain uses TRBV19 and TRBJ1-3, with D possibly TRBD1 on 5 matching bases. CDR1 is LNHDA, CDR2 SQIVND, per germline (reference sequence). V lost 5 bases, J lost 0 bases, and 11 bases lay in between. The CDR3 totals 15 residues.